Listed below are T cell receptor beta chains from one sample, sequenced in a study of T cell responses to AZD1222 COVID-19 vaccine. Produced via immunoSEQ multiplex PCR; TCRdb's table is partial and in-frame only. The repertoire holds 120,000 or so clones, with around 80% as singletons. Source: peripheral blood, taken 28 days after the second AZD1222 dose. Receptors originate from an adult who received the AZD1222 COVID-19 vaccine. Each CDR3 is given with its conserved first and last residue. D genes are given only for firm matches. The size field is filled for only some rows; it gives once, few, many or a size class.

DNA: TGTGCCAGCAGCCCTTTTAGCGGGGCTGGCAATGAGCAGTTCTTC; CDR3: CASSPFSGAGNEQFF; J: TRBJ2-1; size: -; D: TRBD2; V: TRBV11-2
DNA: TGTGCCAGCAGTGAGACTGTGAACACTGAAGCTTTCTTT; CDR3: CASSETVNTEAFF; J: TRBJ1-1; size: -; D: -; V: TRBV6-4
DNA: TGTGCCAGCAGCTTAATGCGGGGCTCCTACAATGAGCAGTTCTTC; CDR3: CASSLMRGSYNEQFF; J: TRBJ2-1; size: -; D: -; V: TRBV7-3
DNA: TGTGCCAGCAGTCACCTAGGGCGCCCCGGGAGCTATGGCTACACCTTC; CDR3: CASSHLGRPGSYGYTF; J: TRBJ1-2; size: -; D: -; V: TRBV6-6
DNA: TGTGCCAGCAGTCCCCAGGGGCTTTCCGCCATCTATGGCTACACCTTC; CDR3: CASSPQGLSAIYGYTF; J: TRBJ1-2; size: -; D: -; V: TRBV27
DNA: TGCGCCAGCACCGAACCCGGGACTAGTCGAGAGACCCAGTACTTC; CDR3: CASTEPGTSRETQYF; J: TRBJ2-5; size: few; D: TRBD2; V: TRBV5-1
DNA: TGTGCCAGCAGTATGGGGGGAGCCACAGATACGCAGTATTTT; CDR3: CASSMGGATDTQYF; J: TRBJ2-3; size: -; D: -; V: TRBV7-6
DNA: TGTGCCAGCTGGGGACGAGGAGGGAAAGACGTGAAGAATGAGCAGTTCTTC; CDR3: CASWGRGGKDVKNEQFF; J: TRBJ2-1; size: -; D: -; V: TRBV5-4
DNA: TGTGCCAGCAGCTTATCCGGGACAGGGAACACTGAAGCTTTCTTT; CDR3: CASSLSGTGNTEAFF; J: TRBJ1-1; size: -; D: TRBD1; V: TRBV7-2
DNA: TGTGCCAGCAGCTTAGCGCGCAGGATCGCCGGGGAGCTGTTTTTT; CDR3: CASSLARRIAGELFF; J: TRBJ2-2; size: few; D: -; V: TRBV7-9
DNA: TGCAGCGGGGCTCGACGAGGACAGGGGCGGGAGACCCAGTACTTC; CDR3: CSGARRGQGRETQYF; J: TRBJ2-5; size: -; D: TRBD1; V: TRBV29-1
DNA: TGTGCCAGCAGCTTCCGAGGTGGGCTCAATCAGCCCCAGCATTTT; CDR3: CASSFRGGLNQPQHF; J: TRBJ1-5; size: -; D: -; V: TRBV7-2
DNA: TGCGCCAGCAGCCCCTGGGACAGGGTGTTGAACACTGAAGCTTTCTTT; CDR3: CASSPWDRVLNTEAFF; J: TRBJ1-1; size: -; D: TRBD1; V: TRBV5-1
DNA: TGTGCCTGGAGTGCAGGGGAATACGAGCAGTACTTC; CDR3: CAWSAGEYEQYF; J: TRBJ2-7; size: once; D: -; V: TRBV30
DNA: TGCGCCAGCAGCCAGGAACTAGGTGACAGGAGGGCCTACGAGCAGTACTTC; CDR3: CASSQELGDRRAYEQYF; J: TRBJ2-7; size: -; D: -; V: TRBV4-3
DNA: TGTGCCAGCAGCTTAGAACAGGGGGCGAATTTTAATTCACCCCTCCACTTT; CDR3: CASSLEQGANFNSPLHF; J: TRBJ1-6; size: -; D: TRBD1; V: TRBV7-2
DNA: TGTGCCAGTAGTATGGACCCAGCCGGGACCGGGGAGCTGTTTTTT; CDR3: CASSMDPAGTGELFF; J: TRBJ2-2; size: -; D: -; V: TRBV19
DNA: TGTGCCAGCAGTGAATTGCATAATTCACCCCTCCACTTT; CDR3: CASSELHNSPLHF; J: TRBJ1-6; size: once; D: -; V: TRBV6-4
DNA: TGTGCCAGCAGTACAGGGGGTGGTGGCTACACCTTC; CDR3: CASSTGGGGYTF; J: TRBJ1-2; size: few; D: TRBD1; V: TRBV6-5
DNA: TGTGCCAGCAGCTTAGTCGTAGGGACAGGGAAGTCCTACGAGCAGTACTTC; CDR3: CASSLVVGTGKSYEQYF; J: TRBJ2-7; size: -; D: TRBD1; V: TRBV7-9
DNA: TGTGCCAGCAGCCTGCTGAGTGGGGGGTACAATGAGCAGTTCTTC; CDR3: CASSLLSGGYNEQFF; J: TRBJ2-1; size: -; D: -; V: TRBV7-3
DNA: TGTGCCAGCAGCTTAGCGAGGGGAGAGGCTTTCTTT; CDR3: CASSLARGEAFF; J: TRBJ1-1; size: -; D: -; V: TRBV7-9
DNA: TGTGCCAGCGGCCCCCAGGGACAGGGAGAGTTCTTC; CDR3: CASGPQGQGEFF; J: TRBJ2-1; size: -; D: TRBD1; V: TRBV7-2
DNA: TGTGCCAGCAGTCCCCACCAGGGCTCCTACGAGCAGTACTTC; CDR3: CASSPHQGSYEQYF; J: TRBJ2-7; size: -; D: -; V: TRBV28
DNA: TGCGCCAGCAGCTTGGGCTCCGGGTTTCAGGGGGCGTTTGGCTACACCTTC; CDR3: CASSLGSGFQGAFGYTF; J: TRBJ1-2; size: -; D: TRBD1; V: TRBV5-1
DNA: TGTGCCAGCAGTTTTTTGGAAGGTGAAGCTTTCTTT; CDR3: CASSFLEGEAFF; J: TRBJ1-1; size: -; D: -; V: TRBV27
DNA: TGTGCCAGCAGCTTGACAGGGGAGACTGAAGCTTTCTTT; CDR3: CASSLTGETEAFF; J: TRBJ1-1; size: -; D: TRBD1; V: TRBV7-8
DNA: TGCGCCAGCAGCCAAGTAGATCTGGGGTTCAGTGGGACCCAGTACTTC; CDR3: CASSQVDLGFSGTQYF; J: TRBJ2-5; size: few; D: -; V: TRBV4-1
DNA: TGTGCCAGCAGCCCGGACAGGGCCCAACCCCACTATGGCTACACCTTC; CDR3: CASSPDRAQPHYGYTF; J: TRBJ1-2; size: -; D: TRBD1; V: TRBV7-2
DNA: TGTGCCAGCATCCAGGACAGGCGTGATGAGCAGTTCTTC; CDR3: CASIQDRRDEQFF; J: TRBJ2-1; size: -; D: TRBD1; V: TRBV2
DNA: TGTGCCAGCGGGACAGGGGCTTACTACGAGCAGTACTTC; CDR3: CASGTGAYYEQYF; J: TRBJ2-7; size: -; D: TRBD1; V: TRBV6-5
DNA: TGTGCCAGCAGTGAACCCGTGGGACTAGACGACTACGAGCAGTACTTC; CDR3: CASSEPVGLDDYEQYF; J: TRBJ2-7; size: -; D: TRBD2; V: TRBV6-1
DNA: TGTGCCAGTAGTATCAGGGGAGGTGAGCAGTTCTTC; CDR3: CASSIRGGEQFF; J: TRBJ2-1; size: -; D: -; V: TRBV19
DNA: TGTGCCAGCAGAACTCTACAGGGGCTAAATCAGCCCCAGCATTTT; CDR3: CASRTLQGLNQPQHF; J: TRBJ1-5; size: once; D: TRBD1; V: TRBV6-5
DNA: TGTGCCAGTAGTGCCTCCACAGGGAGGGGAGAGACCCAGTACTTC; CDR3: CASSASTGRGETQYF; J: TRBJ2-5; size: -; D: -; V: TRBV19
DNA: TGTGCCAGCTCACCAGAATCGGGGTTCGGTAACACCATATATTTT; CDR3: CASSPESGFGNTIYF; J: TRBJ1-3; size: -; D: -; V: TRBV18
DNA: TGCGCCAGCAGGGACAGGGGAGGCAATCAGCCCCAGCATTTT; CDR3: CASRDRGGNQPQHF; J: TRBJ1-5; size: -; D: TRBD1; V: TRBV10-2
DNA: TGTGCCAGCAGCCACCGGGACAGAGAAGCTTTCTTT; CDR3: CASSHRDREAFF; J: TRBJ1-1; size: few; D: TRBD1; V: TRBV5-6
DNA: TGTGCCAGCAGTTATCGGGGGTGGACCACTGAAGCTTTCTTT; CDR3: CASSYRGWTTEAFF; J: TRBJ1-1; size: -; D: -; V: TRBV6-5
DNA: TGTGCCAGCAGTACTACAACTAATGAAAAACTGTTTTTT; CDR3: CASSTTTNEKLFF; J: TRBJ1-4; size: -; D: -; V: TRBV6-6
DNA: TGCGCCAGCAGCTGGACAGGGATTAATGGCTACACCTTC; CDR3: CASSWTGINGYTF; J: TRBJ1-2; size: -; D: TRBD1; V: TRBV5-1
DNA: TGCGCCAGCAGCCTAAGCGGGACAGACCCCTTGGGCTACACCTTC; CDR3: CASSLSGTDPLGYTF; J: TRBJ1-2; size: -; D: TRBD1; V: TRBV5-1
DNA: TGTGCCAGCAGCCAAAGGAGAACCCGAGAGACCCAGTACTTC; CDR3: CASSQRRTRETQYF; J: TRBJ2-5; size: -; D: -; V: TRBV3-1/TRBV3-2
DNA: TGTGCCAGCAGCTTTGAATTAGAAGATTGGTTGAATTCACCCCTCCACTTT; CDR3: CASSFELEDWLNSPLHF; J: TRBJ1-6; size: -; D: -; V: TRBV7-2
DNA: TGTGCCAGCACAAGGACAAGCACAGATACGCAGTATTTT; CDR3: CASTRTSTDTQYF; J: TRBJ2-3; size: -; D: -; V: TRBV6-5
DNA: TGTGCCAGCAGCTCGGGACAGCCGCGACGCTCTGGGGCCAACGTCCTGACTTTC; CDR3: CASSSGQPRRSGANVLTF; J: TRBJ2-6; size: -; D: TRBD1; V: TRBV7-3
DNA: TGTGCCAGTAGTATCGGTGGACAGGGCGCTAACTATGGCTACACCTTC; CDR3: CASSIGGQGANYGYTF; J: TRBJ1-2; size: -; D: TRBD1; V: TRBV19
DNA: TGTGCCAGCAGTTTATTGTGGGGATTATATAGCAATCAGCCCCAGCATTTT; CDR3: CASSLLWGLYSNQPQHF; J: TRBJ1-5; size: -; D: -; V: TRBV28
DNA: TGTGCCAGCAGTTTTACACAGCTGAGCTCCTATAATTCACCCCTCCACTTT; CDR3: CASSFTQLSSYNSPLHF; J: TRBJ1-6; size: few; D: -; V: TRBV28
DNA: TGTGCCAGCAGCCAATTTGTCAGCTATGGCTACACCTTC; CDR3: CASSQFVSYGYTF; J: TRBJ1-2; size: -; D: -; V: TRBV14
DNA: TGTGCCAGCAGCCGCCGGTACCAGGGCACTGAAGCTTTCTTT; CDR3: CASSRRYQGTEAFF; J: TRBJ1-1; size: -; D: -; V: TRBV9
DNA: TGTGCCAGCATGAAGGTACCGGACGAGCAGTACTTC; CDR3: CASMKVPDEQYF; J: TRBJ2-7; size: -; D: -; V: TRBV2
DNA: TGTGCCAGCAGCGTAGGTCCGTACGGTCAGCCCCAGCATTTT; CDR3: CASSVGPYGQPQHF; J: TRBJ1-5; size: -; D: -; V: TRBV9
DNA: TGTGCCAGCAGCCAAATGGCTAGCGGAGAAGAGACCCAGTACTTC; CDR3: CASSQMASGEETQYF; J: TRBJ2-5; size: -; D: TRBD2; V: TRBV3-1/TRBV3-2
DNA: TGTGCCAGCCCTGGAGGCGGGAACACTGAAGCTTTCTTT; CDR3: CASPGGGNTEAFF; J: TRBJ1-1; size: -; D: -; V: TRBV7-9
DNA: TGTGCCAGCAGCTTAGAGCCCCGAGGGGGAGGTCAGCCCCAGCATTTT; CDR3: CASSLEPRGGGQPQHF; J: TRBJ1-5; size: -; D: -; V: TRBV7-9
DNA: TGTGCCAGCAGTCCACCGTTCAACTCACCCCTCCACTTT; CDR3: CASSPPFNSPLHF; J: TRBJ1-6; size: -; D: -; V: TRBV28
DNA: TGTGCCAGCAGCTCAAGGGGATCATACTACGAGCAGTACTTC; CDR3: CASSSRGSYYEQYF; J: TRBJ2-7; size: -; D: -; V: TRBV14
DNA: TGTGCCAGTAGTATCGCTCGAGGTAGGAATTCACCCCTCCACTTT; CDR3: CASSIARGRNSPLHF; J: TRBJ1-6; size: -; D: -; V: TRBV19